One sample yielded the 12 T cell receptor beta chains listed below, sequenced in a study of T cell therapy after organ transplantation. No antigens are known for them. Time point of the sample: 20-29 weeks after completion of therapy. Assay used: immunoSEQ multiplex PCR; TCRdb lists only in-frame clones, some missing. This table has 2,000 to 2,500 clones, approximately 81% appearing once. Sequenced here: CD8+ T cells from blood, sampled after autologous CMV-specific T cell therapy. These receptors were obtained from a human patient who had received a solid organ transplant and had CMV disease. The T cells may come from the graft donor.

The DNA of the CDR3 is TGTGCCACCAGCAGTGACAGGGGTGGGCGAACCCTACCTTATGGCTACACCTTC. Its translation is CATSSDRGGRTLPYGYTF. The chain employs TRBV15 and TRBJ1-2; 8 positions agree with TRBD1. Germline CDR1 and CDR2: LNHNV and YYDKDF (reference sequence). The CDR3 runs 18 residues. Trimming at V came to 3 bases and at J to 5 bases, leaving 17 bases not matched to a gene.

In this sample, this clone is medium-sized. The V and J genes are TRBV19 and TRBJ2-2; D is possibly TRBD1 or TRBD2 (5 bases each). V dropped 3 bases and J dropped 3 bases, with 14 bases sitting between them. Germline CDR1 is LNHDA and CDR2 is SQIVND (reference sequence). The CDR3 runs 16 residues. DNA for the CDR3: TGTGCCAGTAGTATCGACGGGGCTACCTACACCGGGGAGCTGTTTTTT. Its protein product is CASSIDGATYTGELFF.

This chain connects TRBV28 to TRBJ2-4; perhaps TRBD2 as D (5 bases). With 7 bases removed from V and 9 bases from J, the gap between germline ends came to 10 bases. Germline V CDR1 and CDR2: MDHEN, SYDVKM. This CDR3 contains 11 residues. CDR3 in DNA: TGTGCCAGCACCGGGGTAGGCATTCAGTACTTC. The encoded protein is CASTGVGIQYF.

This clone was counted a few times. This sequence joins TRBV7-9 and TRBJ2-5, with D possibly matching TRBD2 (6 bases). Trimming removed 7 bases at V and 5 bases at J, with 14 bases between. Germline CDR1 SEHNR, CDR2 FQNEAQ (reference sequence). The CDR3 sequence is 13 residues long. CDR3 bases: TGTGCCAGCATCCCAAGCGGGTTCGAGACCCAGTACTTC. Translating it yields CASIPSGFETQYF.

This clone is categorized as hyperexpanded. The CDR3 spells CASSVGTGANTEAFF. In DNA, the CDR3 is TGTGCCAGCAGCGTAGGGACAGGGGCGAACACTGAAGCTTTCTTT. This sequence joins TRBV9 and TRBJ1-1; 9 bases are a match to TRBD1. This CDR3 spans 15 amino acids. Germline CDR1 and CDR2: SGDLS and YYNGEE. V shed 0 bases, J shed 1 base, and the junction held 1 base outside the gene matches.

The chain combines TRBV27 with TRBJ2-7; D tentatively reads TRBD1 or TRBD2 (5 bases each). In germline, CDR1 is MNHEY, CDR2 SMNVEV (reference sequence). V lost 6 bases and J lost 1, with 13 bases in between. The CDR3 is made up of 14 amino acids. CDR3: CASSYSGASYEQYF. The CDR3, as DNA: TGTGCCAGCAGCTATTCCGGGGCGTCCTACGAGCAGTACTTC.

This clone has more than one count but fewer than ten. The chain employs TRBV7-3 and TRBJ1-2; D unresolved. The germline V gene encodes CDR1 SGHTA and CDR2 FQGTGA. The CDR3 covers 12 residues. Trimming stripped 2 bases from V and 2 bases from J, with 3 bases between. CDR3 residues: CASSLGNYGYTF. Written as DNA, the CDR3 is TGTGCCAGCAGCTTAGGGAACTATGGCTACACCTTC.

This chain connects TRBV27 to TRBJ2-1; 10 bases align to TRBD1. V trimming: 3 bases; J trimming: 7 bases; junction bases outside the gene matches: 9. CDR3 size: 16 residues. Germline V gene data show CDR1 as MNHEY and CDR2 as SMNVEV (reference sequence). CDR3 DNA sequence: TGTGCCAGCAGTTTCCGGGGGACAGGGGTCAGGAATGAGCAGTTCTTC. Amino acids: CASSFRGTGVRNEQFF.

This CDR3 reads CASSIRDSPYEQYF. The CDR3 DNA reads as TGTGCCAGTAGTATCCGGGACAGTCCCTACGAGCAGTACTTC. V is TRBV19 and J is TRBJ2-7, with 7 bases that match TRBD1. J gave up 2 bases and V 3 bases, and 4 bases lay outside the gene matches. Germline loops: CDR1 LNHDA, CDR2 SQIVND (reference sequence). The CDR3 is made up of 14 amino acids.

The V and J genes are TRBV5-1 and TRBJ2-7, with 11 bases aligning to TRBD1. The CDR3 runs to 16 residues. Germline V gives CDR1 SGHRS, CDR2 YFSETQ. J lost 1 base, V lost 3 bases, and 6 bases had no gene match. The CDR3 DNA sequence: TGCGCCAGCAGCTGGGGACAGGGGGTTAGGTCCTACGAGCAGTACTTC. Translation: CASSWGQGVRSYEQYF.

The J gene is TRBJ2-7, the V gene TRBV4-2; D may be TRBD1 or TRBD2 (5 bases each). Germline CDR1 is LGHNA and CDR2 is YNFKEQ. V lost 4 bases and J 0 bases, leaving 13 bases between the germline ends. This CDR3 is built from 15 residues. Here the CDR3 DNA reads TGTGCCAGCAGCCGAGGGGCCGACACCTCCTACGAGCAGTACTTC. It yields the protein CASSRGADTSYEQYF.

The chain recombines TRBV7-9 with TRBJ2-1, with 9 bases lining up with TRBD1. CDR1 is SEHNR, CDR2 FQNEAQ, per germline (reference sequence). The V and J ends lost 2 bases and 9 bases, in that order; junction bases with no gene match: 14. The CDR3 consists of 17 residues. CDR3: CASSLPTQGALSREQFF. CDR3 in DNA: TGTGCCAGCAGCTTACCCACACAGGGGGCGCTTTCACGTGAGCAGTTCTTC.